The present entry profiles one T cell receptor (beta chain) with its context. Its antigen remains unidentified. The table came from immunoSEQ multiplex PCR; TCRdb's copy has only in-frame clones and leaves some out. The sample gives some 1,600,000 clones, roughly 98% of which show up once; roughly 0.42% is in the top ten. This sample was taken from a study of shared clonotypes between healthy human individuals. Recent vaccinations or acute infections were absent in the healthy HIV-negative adult donors. J was trimmed by 5 bases and V by 0 bases; bases with no gene match: 4. The V gene's germline CDR1 is SGHNT and CDR2 YYREEE (reference sequence). The CDR3 runs to 15 residues. Findings of the study overall: Naive subsets usually exceeded memory subsets in estimated richness. Among non-shared clonotypes, generation probabilities were lower than among those shared by all four donors.

This TCR derives from a man aged 30-40 years in good health. Sequenced material: naive CD4+ T cells sorted from blood. The subset: CD45RA+ positively selected. The chain links TRBV5-4 to TRBJ2-7; 11 bases are shared with TRBD2. The CDR3 region is CASSLGLAGGNEQYF. CDR3 nucleotide sequence: TGTGCCAGCAGCTTGGGGCTAGCGGGAGGAAACGAGCAGTACTTC.